These T cell receptor beta chains were read from a single sample in a study of blood T cell repertoires in COVID-19. Only in-frame clones appear in the TCRdb table, and some are missing; sequencing was by immunoSEQ multiplex PCR. Here the sample spans roughly 250,000 clones, approximately 90% being singletons. The sequencing input was PBMCs or T cells enriched from blood (not recorded which). These receptors came from a woman in her fifties or sixties who had recovered from COVID-19. CDR3s include the opening cysteine and the closing phenylalanine or tryptophan. Each record gives: D gene, J gene, clone size, V gene, CDR3 DNA, CDR3 protein. The D gene is left open where the match is weak. Where a row states a size, it is once, few, many or the class of an expanded clone; other rows omit it.

D gene: TRBD2; J gene: TRBJ2-7; clone size: NA; V gene: TRBV11-2; CDR3 DNA: TGTGCCAGCAGCTTAGTTGTGGAGGGAGGGGCATACGAGCAGTACTTC; CDR3 protein: CASSLVVEGGAYEQYF
D gene: TRBD1; J gene: TRBJ1-1; clone size: NA; V gene: TRBV5-8; CDR3 DNA: TGTGCCAGCAGCTCAGACAGGGGGTGGAGAACTGAAGCTTTCTTT; CDR3 protein: CASSSDRGWRTEAFF
D gene: TRBD2; J gene: TRBJ2-5; clone size: NA; V gene: TRBV7-2; CDR3 DNA: TGTGCCAGCAGCTTAGGGCTAGCGGGTTCGGAGACCCAGTACTTC; CDR3 protein: CASSLGLAGSETQYF
D gene: TRBD2; J gene: TRBJ2-7; clone size: NA; V gene: TRBV6-5; CDR3 DNA: TGTGCCAGCAGTTACTCGTATGGGACTAGCGGGAGGGAGCAGTACTTC; CDR3 protein: CASSYSYGTSGREQYF
D gene: TRBD2; J gene: TRBJ2-4; clone size: NA; V gene: TRBV27; CDR3 DNA: TGTGCCAGCAGTTTATCGGCGGGAGTTAGGGATTCCGGCATTCAGTACTTC; CDR3 protein: CASSLSAGVRDSGIQYF
D gene: TRBD1; J gene: TRBJ1-2; clone size: NA; V gene: TRBV7-2; CDR3 DNA: TGTGCCAGCAGCCCCCGGACAGGGGACTATGGCTACACCTTC; CDR3 protein: CASSPRTGDYGYTF
D gene: NA; J gene: TRBJ1-1; clone size: NA; V gene: TRBV1; CDR3 DNA: TGCACCAGCAGCCACCTTCCAGGGGGCAGAAATACTGAAGCTTTCTTT; CDR3 protein: CTSSHLPGGRNTEAFF
D gene: TRBD2; J gene: TRBJ2-1; clone size: NA; V gene: TRBV18; CDR3 DNA: TGTGCCAGCTCACCAGACAGCGGGACTAGCGGGAGGTCCTGGGTTTACAATGAGCAGTTCTTC; CDR3 protein: CASSPDSGTSGRSWVYNEQFF
D gene: TRBD2; J gene: TRBJ2-1; clone size: NA; V gene: TRBV9; CDR3 DNA: TGTGCCAGCAGCGTAGAGGAGGCGGGAGGACCCGGCTCCTACAATGAGCAGTTCTTC; CDR3 protein: CASSVEEAGGPGSYNEQFF
D gene: TRBD1; J gene: TRBJ2-1; clone size: NA; V gene: TRBV2; CDR3 DNA: TGTGCCAGCAGTAGACAGGGTAATGAGCAGTTCTTC; CDR3 protein: CASSRQGNEQFF
D gene: NA; J gene: TRBJ1-1; clone size: NA; V gene: TRBV10-3; CDR3 DNA: TGTGCCATCAGTGAGAGGCAGGTGAACACTGAAGCTTTCTTT; CDR3 protein: CAISERQVNTEAFF
D gene: NA; J gene: TRBJ2-1; clone size: NA; V gene: TRBV7-3; CDR3 DNA: TGTGCCAGCAGTAAAAACAGGGATTACAATGAGCAGTTCTTC; CDR3 protein: CASSKNRDYNEQFF
D gene: TRBD2; J gene: TRBJ2-7; clone size: NA; V gene: TRBV11-2; CDR3 DNA: TGTGCCAGCAGCCTCCAGTCGACTAGCGGGAGGGCCATTGAGCAGTACTTC; CDR3 protein: CASSLQSTSGRAIEQYF
D gene: TRBD1; J gene: TRBJ2-7; clone size: few; V gene: TRBV5-5; CDR3 DNA: TGTGCCAGCCCCTGGACAGGGGGCCTCACTATTACCTACGAGCAGTACTTC; CDR3 protein: CASPWTGGLTITYEQYF
D gene: NA; J gene: TRBJ1-5; clone size: NA; V gene: TRBV7-6; CDR3 DNA: TGTGCCAGCAGCTTAGCAGAAACAGGGTCCCTCTATAGCAATCAGCCCCAGCATTTT; CDR3 protein: CASSLAETGSLYSNQPQHF
D gene: TRBD1; J gene: TRBJ2-3; clone size: NA; V gene: TRBV4-3; CDR3 DNA: TGCGCCAGCAGCCAAGGACAGGGCCTGGATACGCAGTATTTT; CDR3 protein: CASSQGQGLDTQYF
D gene: TRBD2; J gene: TRBJ2-3; clone size: once; V gene: TRBV5-4; CDR3 DNA: TGTGCCAGCAGCCCAGCGGGAGGGGACACAGATACGCAGTATTTT; CDR3 protein: CASSPAGGDTDTQYF
D gene: NA; J gene: TRBJ1-2; clone size: NA; V gene: TRBV6-2/TRBV6-3; CDR3 DNA: TGTGCCAGCAGTCCCCGAGGGGGATCAAACTATGGCTACACCTTC; CDR3 protein: CASSPRGGSNYGYTF
D gene: TRBD1; J gene: TRBJ1-2; clone size: once; V gene: TRBV18; CDR3 DNA: TGTGCCAGCTCACCTTTAGATAAACGACAGGGGAGGGATGGCTACACCTTC; CDR3 protein: CASSPLDKRQGRDGYTF
D gene: TRBD2; J gene: TRBJ2-2; clone size: NA; V gene: TRBV7-3; CDR3 DNA: TGTGCCAGCAGCTTAACAATGACTAGCGGCACCGGGGAGCTGTTTTTT; CDR3 protein: CASSLTMTSGTGELFF
D gene: NA; J gene: TRBJ1-6; clone size: NA; V gene: TRBV27; CDR3 DNA: TGTGCCAGCAGTTTCCGACAAGGGGGTTCACCCCTCCACTTT; CDR3 protein: CASSFRQGGSPLHF
D gene: TRBD1; J gene: TRBJ1-6; clone size: few; V gene: TRBV2; CDR3 DNA: TGTGCCAGCAGGAAGATACAGGGGGCGGAATCACCCCTCCACTTT; CDR3 protein: CASRKIQGAESPLHF
D gene: NA; J gene: TRBJ1-4; clone size: NA; V gene: TRBV9; CDR3 DNA: TGTGCCGGGGGGGAACGGGAAAAACTGTTTTTT; CDR3 protein: CAGGEREKLFF
D gene: NA; J gene: TRBJ1-5; clone size: NA; V gene: TRBV28; CDR3 DNA: TGTGCCAGCAGTGGGACGGGGGGGAGACTTGGCAATCAGCCCCAGCATTTT; CDR3 protein: CASSGTGGRLGNQPQHF
D gene: TRBD1; J gene: TRBJ1-4; clone size: NA; V gene: TRBV28; CDR3 DNA: TGTGCCAGCACCACGACAGGGACTTGGGAAAAACTGTTTTTT; CDR3 protein: CASTTTGTWEKLFF
D gene: TRBD1; J gene: TRBJ2-2; clone size: once; V gene: TRBV7-2; CDR3 DNA: TGTGCCAGCAGCGCTCGGGACAGGGCGATCTACACCGGGGAGCTGTTTTTT; CDR3 protein: CASSARDRAIYTGELFF
D gene: NA; J gene: TRBJ2-1; clone size: NA; V gene: TRBV5-8; CDR3 DNA: TGTGCCAGCAGCTCTCGGGGGTACAATGAGCAGTTCTTC; CDR3 protein: CASSSRGYNEQFF
D gene: TRBD1; J gene: TRBJ2-6; clone size: NA; V gene: TRBV11-2; CDR3 DNA: TGTGCCAGCAGCTCCACGGGACAGGGGGCGCGTGGGGCCAACGTCCTGACTTTC; CDR3 protein: CASSSTGQGARGANVLTF
D gene: NA; J gene: TRBJ2-1; clone size: NA; V gene: TRBV28; CDR3 DNA: TGTGCCAGCAGTTTGCGACCTAGCGAGCAGTTCTTC; CDR3 protein: CASSLRPSEQFF
D gene: TRBD1; J gene: TRBJ2-7; clone size: few; V gene: TRBV11-2; CDR3 DNA: TGTGCCAGCAGCTTAGGGGGGCCGGGACAGGGACCCGCAGAGCAGTACTTC; CDR3 protein: CASSLGGPGQGPAEQYF
D gene: NA; J gene: TRBJ2-1; clone size: NA; V gene: TRBV27; CDR3 DNA: TGTGCCAGCCGTACAGGGGGGGGCAATGGGCAGTTCTTC; CDR3 protein: CASRTGGGNGQFF
D gene: TRBD1; J gene: TRBJ1-1; clone size: NA; V gene: TRBV4-2; CDR3 DNA: TGTGCCAGCAGCCCAAAGAAAGGGGGCGCGTCCACTGAAGCTTTCTTT; CDR3 protein: CASSPKKGGASTEAFF
D gene: TRBD2; J gene: TRBJ2-7; clone size: NA; V gene: TRBV9; CDR3 DNA: TGTGCCAGCAGCGTAGATGGGACTAGCTCCTACGAGCAGTACTTC; CDR3 protein: CASSVDGTSSYEQYF
D gene: TRBD1; J gene: TRBJ1-2; clone size: NA; V gene: TRBV28; CDR3 DNA: TGTGCCAGCAGACGGGGACAGGGCATATATGGCTACACCTTC; CDR3 protein: CASRRGQGIYGYTF
D gene: TRBD2; J gene: TRBJ2-5; clone size: NA; V gene: TRBV9; CDR3 DNA: TGTGCCAGCAGCGTAGGACTAGCGGAGGGGGAGACCCAGTACTTC; CDR3 protein: CASSVGLAEGETQYF
D gene: TRBD1; J gene: TRBJ2-3; clone size: NA; V gene: TRBV5-1; CDR3 DNA: TGCGCCAGCAGCTTGGCCGGTTCCGTCGGACAGGGGGGCACAGATACGCAGTATTTT; CDR3 protein: CASSLAGSVGQGGTDTQYF
D gene: TRBD2; J gene: TRBJ2-2; clone size: NA; V gene: TRBV27; CDR3 DNA: TGTGCCACTAAGGGGGAACTAGCGGGAGAAGGGGAGCTGTTTTTT; CDR3 protein: CATKGELAGEGELFF
D gene: TRBD1; J gene: TRBJ1-4; clone size: NA; V gene: TRBV28; CDR3 DNA: TGTGCCAGCTCAACACCGGGCAGGGGGGATAGTGAAAAACTGTTTTTT; CDR3 protein: CASSTPGRGDSEKLFF
D gene: TRBD1; J gene: TRBJ2-5; clone size: NA; V gene: TRBV15; CDR3 DNA: TGTGCCACCAGCAGAGATCCCCCAGGGGGAGCTCAAGAGACCCAGTACTTC; CDR3 protein: CATSRDPPGGAQETQYF
D gene: NA; J gene: TRBJ1-4; clone size: NA; V gene: TRBV15; CDR3 DNA: TGTGCCACCAGCAGAGATGCGGGGGGGTCTAGGAGAAACGAAAAACTGTTTTTT; CDR3 protein: CATSRDAGGSRRNEKLFF
D gene: NA; J gene: TRBJ2-7; clone size: NA; V gene: TRBV5-1; CDR3 DNA: TGCGCCAGCAGCTTGGAAGAGGGGGAAGACGAGCAGTACTTC; CDR3 protein: CASSLEEGEDEQYF
D gene: NA; J gene: TRBJ1-1; clone size: once; V gene: TRBV28; CDR3 DNA: TGTGCCAGCAGTTTACCAGAGACAGGCCGAGAAGCTTTCTTT; CDR3 protein: CASSLPETGREAFF
D gene: NA; J gene: TRBJ1-3; clone size: once; V gene: TRBV9; CDR3 DNA: TGTGCCAGCAGCGTAGGATGGATGACAGCTGGAAACACCATATATTTT; CDR3 protein: CASSVGWMTAGNTIYF
D gene: TRBD1; J gene: TRBJ1-4; clone size: NA; V gene: TRBV5-1; CDR3 DNA: TGCGCCAGCAGCCTGGAGGGGGCCGCTAATGAAAAACTGTTTTTT; CDR3 protein: CASSLEGAANEKLFF
D gene: NA; J gene: TRBJ2-2; clone size: NA; V gene: TRBV28; CDR3 DNA: TGTGCCAGCAGTTTCCAGAACACCGGGGAGCTGTTTTTT; CDR3 protein: CASSFQNTGELFF
D gene: NA; J gene: TRBJ2-1; clone size: NA; V gene: TRBV9; CDR3 DNA: TGTGCCAGCAGCGTAGTAAGCGGCAATGAGCAGTTCTTC; CDR3 protein: CASSVVSGNEQFF
D gene: TRBD2; J gene: TRBJ2-3; clone size: NA; V gene: TRBV30; CDR3 DNA: TGTGCCTGGAGTGGGGGGGAGGGCTTGAAGGGTACGCAGTATTTT; CDR3 protein: CAWSGGEGLKGTQYF
D gene: TRBD1; J gene: TRBJ1-4; clone size: NA; V gene: TRBV28; CDR3 DNA: TGTGCCAGCAGTTTACCCGGGACAGCAACTAATGAAAAACTGTTTTTT; CDR3 protein: CASSLPGTATNEKLFF
D gene: NA; J gene: TRBJ2-1; clone size: NA; V gene: TRBV4-3; CDR3 DNA: TGCGCCAGCAGCCAAGAGCGGTTCGCCTACAATGAGCAGTTCTTC; CDR3 protein: CASSQERFAYNEQFF
D gene: TRBD1; J gene: TRBJ2-3; clone size: NA; V gene: TRBV28; CDR3 DNA: TGTGCCAGCAGTTTGGGACAGCCTTCGACAGATACGCAGTATTTT; CDR3 protein: CASSLGQPSTDTQYF
D gene: TRBD2; J gene: TRBJ2-7; clone size: once; V gene: TRBV4-1; CDR3 DNA: TGCGCCAGCAGCCAAGCGACTAGCGGGAGGGTCTACGAGCAGTACTTC; CDR3 protein: CASSQATSGRVYEQYF
D gene: NA; J gene: TRBJ2-5; clone size: NA; V gene: TRBV11-2; CDR3 DNA: TGTGCCAGCAGCTTACATAAAGAAGTTGGGGGACTAGAGACCCAGTACTTC; CDR3 protein: CASSLHKEVGGLETQYF
D gene: NA; J gene: TRBJ1-1; clone size: few; V gene: TRBV3-1/TRBV3-2; CDR3 DNA: TGTGCCAGCAGCAGACCCCCAGCGACTGAAGCTTTCTTT; CDR3 protein: CASSRPPATEAFF
D gene: NA; J gene: TRBJ1-2; clone size: NA; V gene: TRBV15; CDR3 DNA: TGTGCCACCAGCAGACAGGGGATGGGCTATGGCTACACCTTC; CDR3 protein: CATSRQGMGYGYTF
D gene: NA; J gene: TRBJ2-3; clone size: NA; V gene: TRBV4-3; CDR3 DNA: TGCGCCAGCAGCCAAGGACTCGCGAGCGGCGGGAGCACAGATACGCAGTATTTT; CDR3 protein: CASSQGLASGGSTDTQYF
D gene: NA; J gene: TRBJ1-1; clone size: NA; V gene: TRBV19; CDR3 DNA: TGTGCCAGTAGTATAACTCGGGGTATGAACACTGAAGCTTTCTTT; CDR3 protein: CASSITRGMNTEAFF